One sample yielded the 9 T cell receptor beta chains listed below, sequenced in a study of blood T cell repertoires in COVID-19. Produced via immunoSEQ multiplex PCR; TCRdb's table is partial and in-frame only. The table lists 60,000 or so clones, 85% to 90% of them singletons, with 4% to 5.5% in the top ten. Sequencing was performed on peripheral blood. The receptors were gathered from a man in his fifties or sixties with acute or convalescent COVID-19.

This clone has a single count. This chain links TRBV3-1 (or the pseudogene TRBV3-2) with TRBJ2-1; 8 bases map to TRBD2. The J segment lost 6 bases and the V segment lost 3 bases, leaving 10 bases of the junction unmatched. This CDR3 contains 16 residues. Germline CDR1 LGHDT, CDR2 YNNKEL (reference sequence). This chain's CDR3 is CASSHTPGTSTNEQFF. In DNA form, the CDR3 reads TGTGCCAGCAGCCACACCCCCGGGACTAGTACCAATGAGCAGTTCTTC.

This chain uses TRBV6-4 with TRBJ1-1, with 7 bases that match TRBD1. CDR1 and CDR2 from the germline V gene are MRHNA and SNTAGT. Trimming cost V 4 bases and J 6 bases; bases outside gene matches: 5. The CDR3 length is 13 residues. The CDR3 DNA is TGTGCCAGCAGTGTTAACAGGGGATCTGAAGCTTTCTTT. Amino acid sequence: CASSVNRGSEAFF.

This chain uses TRBV24-1 with TRBJ1-5; TRBD1 is a possible D gene (6 bases). Deletions cut 4 bases from V and 5 bases from J, with 11 bases between. Germline CDR1 and CDR2: KGHDR and SFDVKD. This CDR3 contains 14 residues. DNA for the CDR3: TGTGCCACCAGTGAGGGGGACATTTATCAGCCCCAGCATTTT. This sequence encodes CATSEGDIYQPQHF.

The genes are TRBV19 and TRBJ2-1; 11 bases fit TRBD1. Per the germline V gene, CDR1 is LNHDA and CDR2 is SQIVND (reference sequence). Trimming cost V 0 bases and J 15 bases; bases outside gene matches: 7. The CDR3 sequence is 14 residues long. As DNA, the CDR3 is TGTGCCAGTAGTATAGAAGGGACAGGGGGTCTTCGGTTCTTC. As protein: CASSIEGTGGLRFF.

The gene calls are TRBV20-1 and TRBJ2-7; 7 nucleotides match TRBD2. Germline V lookup: CDR1 DFQATT, CDR2 SNEGSKA (reference sequence). This CDR3 has 14 amino acids. Germline trimming cut 6 bases from V and 5 bases from J; bases unmatched to any gene: 13. The CDR3 bases are TGCAGTGCGAGTCCAGCGGGAATTTTCCACGAGCAGTACTTC. Translation gives CSASPAGIFHEQYF.

The table lists this clone with a count of one. The V gene is TRBV6-2 or TRBV6-3, the J gene TRBJ2-3, with 7 positions matching TRBD1. The CDR3 has 19 amino acids. CDR1 is MNHEY, CDR2 SVGEGT, per germline. With 2 bases clipped from V and 1 base from J, the junction kept 15 bases outside the gene matches. This CDR3 is CASSYPTDRLHIGTDTQYF. Here the CDR3 DNA reads TGTGCCAGCAGTTACCCAACGGACAGGCTCCATATTGGCACAGATACGCAGTATTTT.

V and J are TRBV29-1 and TRBJ1-1; TRBD1 matches 9 bases. Germline V CDR1 and CDR2: SQVTM, ANQGSEA. J was trimmed by 2 bases and V by 6 bases; bases with no gene match: 4. The CDR3 has 13 residues. The CDR3 sequence is CSVQGATNTEAFF. CDR3 DNA: TGCAGCGTACAGGGGGCTACCAACACTGAAGCTTTCTTT.

The count of this clone is one. This chain links TRBV28 with TRBJ2-1; 12 bases align to TRBD2. CDR3 length: 14 amino acids. The germline CDR1 and CDR2 sequences are MDHEN and SYDVKM. The V gene end was trimmed by 6 bases and the J gene end by 6 bases; junction bases not matched to a gene: 3. The CDR3 DNA sequence: TGTGCCAGCAGCCTAGCGGGAGGGGTCAATGAGCAGTTCTTC. Its translation: CASSLAGGVNEQFF. The entire variable domain, with the rest obtained from reference TRBV28 and TRBJ2-1, is as follows: DVKVTQSSRYLVKRTGEKVFLECVQDMDHENMFWYRQDPGLGLRLIYFSYDVKMKEKGDIPEGYSVSREKKERFSLILESASTNQTSMYLCASSLAGGVNEQFFGPGTRLTVL.

The J gene is TRBJ2-1, the V gene TRBV3-1 (or the pseudogene TRBV3-2), with TRBD1 identical over 10 bases. The J segment lost 6 bases and the V segment lost 1 base, leaving 3 bases of the junction unmatched. This CDR3 comprises 15 residues. From germline, CDR1 is LGHDT and CDR2 YNNKEL (reference sequence). CDR3 sequence: CASSQVGTGANEQFF. The CDR3 DNA sequence: TGTGCCAGCAGCCAAGTGGGGACAGGGGCCAATGAGCAGTTCTTC.